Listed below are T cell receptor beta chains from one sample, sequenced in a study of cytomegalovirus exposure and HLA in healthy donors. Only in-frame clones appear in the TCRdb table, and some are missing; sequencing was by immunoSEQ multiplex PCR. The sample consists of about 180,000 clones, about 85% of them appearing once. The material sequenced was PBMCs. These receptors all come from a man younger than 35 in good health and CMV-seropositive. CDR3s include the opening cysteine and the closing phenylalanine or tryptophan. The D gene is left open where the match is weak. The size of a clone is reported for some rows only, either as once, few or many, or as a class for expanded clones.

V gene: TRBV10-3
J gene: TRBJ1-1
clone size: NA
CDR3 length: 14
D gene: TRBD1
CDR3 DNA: TGTGCCATCAGTGAGACCACAGGGGGCACTGAAGCTTTCTTT
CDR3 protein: CAISETTGGTEAFF

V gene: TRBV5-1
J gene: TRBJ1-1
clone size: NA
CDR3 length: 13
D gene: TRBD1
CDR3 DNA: TGCGCCAGCAGGGGACAGGGAGACACTGAAGCTTTCTTT
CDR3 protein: CASRGQGDTEAFF

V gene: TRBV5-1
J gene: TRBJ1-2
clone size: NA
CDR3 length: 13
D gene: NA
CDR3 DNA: TGCGCCAGCAGCTTGATGGGGGCCGATGGCTACACCTTC
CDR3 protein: CASSLMGADGYTF

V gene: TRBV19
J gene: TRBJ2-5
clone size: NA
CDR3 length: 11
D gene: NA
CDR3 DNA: TGTGCCAGTAGGGCAGCGGAGACCCAGTACTTC
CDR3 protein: CASRAAETQYF

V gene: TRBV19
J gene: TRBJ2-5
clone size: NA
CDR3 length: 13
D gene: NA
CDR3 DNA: TGTGCCAGTAGACGAAAACAGGCGGAGACCCAGTACTTC
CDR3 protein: CASRRKQAETQYF

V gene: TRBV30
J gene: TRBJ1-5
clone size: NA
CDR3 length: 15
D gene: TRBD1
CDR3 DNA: TGTGCCTGGACGTACAAGGACAGGGGCTACGTACCCCAGCATTTT
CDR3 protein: CAWTYKDRGYVPQHF

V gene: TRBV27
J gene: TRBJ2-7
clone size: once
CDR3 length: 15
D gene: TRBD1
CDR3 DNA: TGTGCCAGCAGTCCGGGAACAGGGGGCTCCTACGAGCAGTACTTC
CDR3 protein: CASSPGTGGSYEQYF

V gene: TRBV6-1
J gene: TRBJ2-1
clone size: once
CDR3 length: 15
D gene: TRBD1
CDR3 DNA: TGTGCCAGCAGTGTGGGACAGGGGGCCTACAATGAGCAGTTCTTC
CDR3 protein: CASSVGQGAYNEQFF

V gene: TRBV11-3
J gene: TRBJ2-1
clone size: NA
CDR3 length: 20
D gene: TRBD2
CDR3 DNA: TGTGCCAGCAGTCCCGGACCGGTAATAGTCGGGAGGAGCTCCTACAATGAGCAGTTCTTC
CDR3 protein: CASSPGPVIVGRSSYNEQFF

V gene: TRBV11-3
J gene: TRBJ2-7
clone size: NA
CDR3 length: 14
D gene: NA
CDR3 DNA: TGTGCCAGCAGCTCTAGAGGTCAGCTCTACGAGCAGTACTTC
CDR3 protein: CASSSRGQLYEQYF

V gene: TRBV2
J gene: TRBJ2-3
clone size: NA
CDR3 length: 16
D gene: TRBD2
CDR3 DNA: TGTGCCAGCAGTATGGGACTAGCGGGAACGCGGGATACGCAGTATTTT
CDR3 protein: CASSMGLAGTRDTQYF

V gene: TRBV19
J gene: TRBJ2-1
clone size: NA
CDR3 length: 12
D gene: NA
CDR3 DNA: TGTGCCAGTAGTCCCCCCCGCCGGGAGCAGTTCTTC
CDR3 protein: CASSPPRREQFF

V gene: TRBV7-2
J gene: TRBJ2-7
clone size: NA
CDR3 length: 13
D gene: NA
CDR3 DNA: TGTGCCAGCAGTCAAAGAGGGGGAGACGAGCAGTACTTC
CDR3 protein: CASSQRGGDEQYF

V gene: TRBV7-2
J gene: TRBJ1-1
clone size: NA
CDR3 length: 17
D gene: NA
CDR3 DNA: TGTGCCAGCAGCTTAAGGGCCCCTGGTGAGGACACCTTTGAAGCTTTCTTT
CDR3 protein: CASSLRAPGEDTFEAFF

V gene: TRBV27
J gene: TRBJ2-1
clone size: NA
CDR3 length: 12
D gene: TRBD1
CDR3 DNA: TGTGCCAGCAGTTACAGGGGGTCCGTGCAGTTCTTC
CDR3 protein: CASSYRGSVQFF

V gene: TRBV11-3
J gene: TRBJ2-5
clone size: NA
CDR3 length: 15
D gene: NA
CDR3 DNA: TGTGCCAGCAGCTTAGACAGTCAGAGGTTGGAGACCCAGTACTTC
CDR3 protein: CASSLDSQRLETQYF

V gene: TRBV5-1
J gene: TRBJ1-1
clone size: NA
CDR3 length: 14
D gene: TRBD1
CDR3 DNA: TGCGCCAGCAGCTTACAGGGGGCGGGTACTGAAGCTTTCTTT
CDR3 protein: CASSLQGAGTEAFF

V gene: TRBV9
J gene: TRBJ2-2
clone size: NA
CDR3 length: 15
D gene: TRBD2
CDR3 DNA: TGTGCCAGCAGCGAACTAGCGGGAGCGGCCGGGGAGCTGTTTTTT
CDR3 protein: CASSELAGAAGELFF

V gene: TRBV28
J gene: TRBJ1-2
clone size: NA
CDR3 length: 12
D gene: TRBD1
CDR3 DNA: TGTGCCAGCAGGGACAGGGGGGATGGCTACACCTTC
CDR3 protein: CASRDRGDGYTF

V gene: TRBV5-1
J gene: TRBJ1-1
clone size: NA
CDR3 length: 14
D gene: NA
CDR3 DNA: TGCGCCAGCAGCTTGGGTGAGGGGGACACTGAAGCTTTCTTT
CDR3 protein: CASSLGEGDTEAFF

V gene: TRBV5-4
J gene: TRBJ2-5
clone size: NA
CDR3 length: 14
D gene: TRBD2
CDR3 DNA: TGTGCCAGCAGCTCGGGGCTAGCGGAAGAGACCCAGTACTTC
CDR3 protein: CASSSGLAEETQYF

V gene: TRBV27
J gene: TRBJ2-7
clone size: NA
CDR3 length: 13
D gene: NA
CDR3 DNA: TGTGCCAGCAGTTTATCGAGGCCGAGCGAGCAGTACTTC
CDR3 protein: CASSLSRPSEQYF

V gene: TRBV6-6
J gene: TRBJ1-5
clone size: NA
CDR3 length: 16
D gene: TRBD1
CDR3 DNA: TGTGCCAGCAGACCCGGGACAGGGGGCACCAATCAGCCCCAGCATTTT
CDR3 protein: CASRPGTGGTNQPQHF

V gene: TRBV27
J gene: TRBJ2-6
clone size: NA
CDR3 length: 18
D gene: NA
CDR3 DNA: TGTGCCAGCAGTTTGAGGGCCAGGGGTGGTTCTGGGGCCAACGTCCTGACTTTC
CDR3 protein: CASSLRARGGSGANVLTF

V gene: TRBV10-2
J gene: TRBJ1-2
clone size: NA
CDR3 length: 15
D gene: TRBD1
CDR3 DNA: TGCGCCAGCTCCGATTCGGGACAGGGGGCCAGTGGCTACACCTTC
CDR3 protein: CASSDSGQGASGYTF

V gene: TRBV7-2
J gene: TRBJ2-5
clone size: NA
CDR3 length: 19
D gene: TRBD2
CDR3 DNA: TGTGCCAGCAGCTTAACCCCGGTCGGGGGGGGATTCTCTTCCGAGACCCAGTACTTC
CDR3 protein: CASSLTPVGGGFSSETQYF

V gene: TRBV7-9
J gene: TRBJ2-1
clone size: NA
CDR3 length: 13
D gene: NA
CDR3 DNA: TGTGCCAGCAGCCCGCGGTTGGACAATGAGCAGTTCTTC
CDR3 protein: CASSPRLDNEQFF

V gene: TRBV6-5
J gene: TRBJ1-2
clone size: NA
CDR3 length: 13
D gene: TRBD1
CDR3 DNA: TGTGCCAGCACGGACAGGGAGGAAGCGAGCTACACCTTC
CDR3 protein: CASTDREEASYTF

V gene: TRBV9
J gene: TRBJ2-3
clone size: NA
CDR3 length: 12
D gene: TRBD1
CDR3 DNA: TGTGCCAGCAGCGGGGACAGCTATACGCAGTATTTT
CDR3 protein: CASSGDSYTQYF

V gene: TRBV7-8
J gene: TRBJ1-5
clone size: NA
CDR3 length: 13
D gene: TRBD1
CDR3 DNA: TGTGCCAGCAGCTTTCAGGGGGATCAGCCCCAGCATTTT
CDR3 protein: CASSFQGDQPQHF

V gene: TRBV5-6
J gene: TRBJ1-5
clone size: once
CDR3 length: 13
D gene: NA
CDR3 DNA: TGTGCCAGCAGCACGGGGATCAATCAGCCCCAGCATTTT
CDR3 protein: CASSTGINQPQHF

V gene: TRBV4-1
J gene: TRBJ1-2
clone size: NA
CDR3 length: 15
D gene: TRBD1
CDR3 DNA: TGCGCCAGCAGCCAACATCCAGGGGGCGGCTATGGCTACACCTTC
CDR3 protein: CASSQHPGGGYGYTF

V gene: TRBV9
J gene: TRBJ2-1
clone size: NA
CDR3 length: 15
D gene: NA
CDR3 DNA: TGTGCCAGCAGCGCCTCGAATACAGGTTACAATGAGCAGTTCTTC
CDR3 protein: CASSASNTGYNEQFF

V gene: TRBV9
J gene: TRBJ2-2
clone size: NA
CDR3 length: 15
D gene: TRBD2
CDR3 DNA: TGTGCCAGCAGCGCTTACAACGGGGGGGAGGGGGAGCTGTTTTTT
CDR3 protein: CASSAYNGGEGELFF

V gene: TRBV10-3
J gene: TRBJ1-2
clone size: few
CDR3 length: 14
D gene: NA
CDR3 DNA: TGTGCCATCAGTGAGAGTATGAGTGACTATGGCTACACCTTC
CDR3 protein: CAISESMSDYGYTF

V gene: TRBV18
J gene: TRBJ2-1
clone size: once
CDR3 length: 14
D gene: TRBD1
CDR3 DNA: TGTGCCAGCTCACGGGACAGGGGATTGAATGAGCAGTTCTTC
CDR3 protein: CASSRDRGLNEQFF

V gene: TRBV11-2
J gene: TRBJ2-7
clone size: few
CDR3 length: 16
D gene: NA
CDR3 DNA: TGTGCCAGCAGCTTATCCCGTGCAGGGTACTACTACGAGCAGTACTTC
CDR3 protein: CASSLSRAGYYYEQYF

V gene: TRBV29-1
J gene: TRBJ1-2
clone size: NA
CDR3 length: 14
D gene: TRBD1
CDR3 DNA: TGCAGCGTTGCCGGGACAGGGGTCGACTATGGCTACACCTTC
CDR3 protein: CSVAGTGVDYGYTF

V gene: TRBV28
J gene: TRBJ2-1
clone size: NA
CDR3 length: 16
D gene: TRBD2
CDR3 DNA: TGTGCCAGCAGTTTATTCTCTAGCGGGGCTAACAATGAGCAGTTCTTC
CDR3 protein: CASSLFSSGANNEQFF